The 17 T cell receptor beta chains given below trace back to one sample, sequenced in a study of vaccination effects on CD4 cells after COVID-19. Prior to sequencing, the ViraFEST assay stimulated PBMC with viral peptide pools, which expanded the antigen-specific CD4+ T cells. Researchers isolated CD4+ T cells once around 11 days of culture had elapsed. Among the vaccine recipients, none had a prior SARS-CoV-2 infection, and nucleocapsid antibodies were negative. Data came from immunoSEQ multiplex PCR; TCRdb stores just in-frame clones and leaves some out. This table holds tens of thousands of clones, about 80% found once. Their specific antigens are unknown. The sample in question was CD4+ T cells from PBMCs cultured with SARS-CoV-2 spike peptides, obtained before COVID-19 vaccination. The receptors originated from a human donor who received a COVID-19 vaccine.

CDR3 protein: CASSIIGPGTNEKLFF. CDR3 coding DNA: TGTGCCAGTAGTATAATTGGGCCAGGAACTAATGAAAAACTGTTTTTT. The rearrangement links TRBV19 to TRBJ1-4; D is unclear. Trimming shortened V by 2 bases and J by 1 base, and 11 bases separated the two germline ends. This CDR3 has 16 amino acids. Germline V lookup: CDR1 LNHDA, CDR2 SQIVND (reference sequence). Based on the CDR3 plus reference TRBV19 and TRBJ1-4, the full variable domain is DGGITQSPKYLFRKEGQNVTLSCEQNLNHDAMYWYRQDPGQGLRLIYYSQIVNDFQKGDIAEGYSVSREKKESFPLTVTSAQKNPTAFYLCASSIIGPGTNEKLFFGSGTQLSVL.

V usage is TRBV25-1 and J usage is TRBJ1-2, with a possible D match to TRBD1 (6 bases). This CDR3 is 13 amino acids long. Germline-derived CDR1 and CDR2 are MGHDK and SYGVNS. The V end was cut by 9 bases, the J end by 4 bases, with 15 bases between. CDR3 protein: CASSVGQTYGYTF. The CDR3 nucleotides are TGTGCCAGTTCTGTAGGACAGACCTATGGCTACACCTTC.

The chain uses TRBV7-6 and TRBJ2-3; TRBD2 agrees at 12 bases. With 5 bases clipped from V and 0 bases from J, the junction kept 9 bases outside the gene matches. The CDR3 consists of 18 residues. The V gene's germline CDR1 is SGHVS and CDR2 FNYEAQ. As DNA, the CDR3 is TGTGCCAGCAGCCTCCGGACTAGCGGGGTGACTAGCACAGATACGCAGTATTTT. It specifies CASSLRTSGVTSTDTQYF. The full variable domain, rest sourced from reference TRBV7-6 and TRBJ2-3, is GAGVSQSPRYKVTKRGQDVALRCDPISGHVSLYWYRQALGQGPEFLTYFNYEAQQDKSGLPNDRFSAERPEGSISTLTIQRTEQRDSAMYRCASSLRTSGVTSTDTQYFGPGTRLTVL.

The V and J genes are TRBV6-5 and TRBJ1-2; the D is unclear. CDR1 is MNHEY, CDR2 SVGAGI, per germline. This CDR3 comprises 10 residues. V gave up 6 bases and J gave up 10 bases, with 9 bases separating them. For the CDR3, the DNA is TGTGCCAGCAGGGGTCTGCACTACACCTTC. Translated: CASRGLHYTF.

The CDR3 DNA reads as TGTGCCAGCAGCTTAGGGTCCGTCTCTGGAAACACCATATATTTT. This translates into CASSLGSVSGNTIYF. This chain connects TRBV7-2 to TRBJ1-3, with D hard to call. The CDR3 totals 15 residues. V was shortened by 1 base and J by 0 bases, with 7 bases between the two germline ends. Germline V gene sequence: CDR1 SGHTA, CDR2 FQGNSA.

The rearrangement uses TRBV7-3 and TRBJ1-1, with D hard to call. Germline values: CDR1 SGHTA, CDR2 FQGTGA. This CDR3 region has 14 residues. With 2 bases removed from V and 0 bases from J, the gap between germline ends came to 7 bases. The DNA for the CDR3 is TGTGCCAGCAGCTTACTCGGGTTGAACACTGAAGCTTTCTTT. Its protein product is CASSLLGLNTEAFF.

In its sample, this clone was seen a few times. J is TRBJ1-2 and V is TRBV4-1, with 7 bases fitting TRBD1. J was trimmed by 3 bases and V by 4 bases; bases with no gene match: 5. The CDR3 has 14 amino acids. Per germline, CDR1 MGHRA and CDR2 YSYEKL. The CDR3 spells CASSRQGLDYGYTF. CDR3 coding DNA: TGCGCCAGCAGCCGACAGGGATTAGACTATGGCTACACCTTC.

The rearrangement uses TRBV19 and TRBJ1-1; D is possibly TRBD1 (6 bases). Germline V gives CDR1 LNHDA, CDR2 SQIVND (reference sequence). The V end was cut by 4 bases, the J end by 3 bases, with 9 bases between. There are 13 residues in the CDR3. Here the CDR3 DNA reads TGTGCCAGTAGTAAAGGGGGAGACACTGAAGCTTTCTTT. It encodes CASSKGGDTEAFF. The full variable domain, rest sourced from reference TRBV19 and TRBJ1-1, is DGGITQSPKYLFRKEGQNVTLSCEQNLNHDAMYWYRQDPGQGLRLIYYSQIVNDFQKGDIAEGYSVSREKKESFPLTVTSAQKNPTAFYLCASSKGGDTEAFFGQGTRLTVV.

The CDR3 nucleotides are TGCAGCGTTTTTTCTGGGGCGCGAACTGAAGCTTTCTTT. It specifies CSVFSGARTEAFF. This sequence joins TRBV29-1 and TRBJ1-1; perhaps TRBD1 as D (5 bases). Germline CDR1 and CDR2: SQVTM and ANQGSEA. The ends were cut back, 5 bases at V and 5 bases at J, with 15 bases in the middle. The CDR3 contains 13 residues.

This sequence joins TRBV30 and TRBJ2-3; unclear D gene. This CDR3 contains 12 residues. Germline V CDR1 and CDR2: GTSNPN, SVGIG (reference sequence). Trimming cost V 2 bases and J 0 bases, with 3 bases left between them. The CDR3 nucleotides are TGTGCCTGGAGTCCGAGCACAGATACGCAGTATTTT. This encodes CAWSPSTDTQYF.

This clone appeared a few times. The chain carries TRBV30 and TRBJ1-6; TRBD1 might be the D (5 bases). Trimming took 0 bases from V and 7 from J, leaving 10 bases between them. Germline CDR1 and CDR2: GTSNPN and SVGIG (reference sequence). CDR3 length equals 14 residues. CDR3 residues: CAWSVRDRNSPLHF. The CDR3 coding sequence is TGTGCCTGGAGTGTAAGGGACCGCAATTCACCCCTCCACTTT.

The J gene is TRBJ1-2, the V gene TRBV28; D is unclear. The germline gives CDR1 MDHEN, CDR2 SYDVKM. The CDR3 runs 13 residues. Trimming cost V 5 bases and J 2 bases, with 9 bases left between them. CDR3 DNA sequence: TGTGCCAGCAGTCCACGGTTCAACTATGGCTACACCTTC. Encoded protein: CASSPRFNYGYTF.

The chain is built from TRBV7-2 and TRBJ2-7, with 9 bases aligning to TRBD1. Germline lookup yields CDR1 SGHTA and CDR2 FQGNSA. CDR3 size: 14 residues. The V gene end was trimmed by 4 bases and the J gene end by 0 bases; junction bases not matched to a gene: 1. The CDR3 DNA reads TGTGCCAGCAGCTCGGGACAGGGCTCCTACGAGCAGTACGTC. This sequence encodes CASSSGQGSYEQYV.

The CDR3 reads CASTLRLSSYNEQFF. CDR3 sequence (DNA): TGTGCCAGCACCCTGCGGTTGAGCTCCTACAATGAGCAGTTCTTC. This chain joins TRBV5-6 and TRBJ2-1; D is uncertain. V gave up 6 bases and J gave up 0 bases, with 13 bases separating them. This CDR3 has 15 residues. Germline CDR1 and CDR2: SGHDT and YYEEEE.

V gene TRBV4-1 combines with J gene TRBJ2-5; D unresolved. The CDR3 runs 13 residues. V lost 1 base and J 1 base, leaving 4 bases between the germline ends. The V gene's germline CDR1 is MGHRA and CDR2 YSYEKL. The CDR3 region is CASSQGGQETQYF. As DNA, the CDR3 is TGCGCCAGCAGCCAAGGGGGCCAAGAGACCCAGTACTTC.

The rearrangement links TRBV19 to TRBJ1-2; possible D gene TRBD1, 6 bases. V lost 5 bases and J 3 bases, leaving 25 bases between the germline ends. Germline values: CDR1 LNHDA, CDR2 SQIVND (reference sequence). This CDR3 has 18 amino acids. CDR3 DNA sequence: TGTGCCAGTAGTTTTTGGGAGGGGGATGAAAACGGATACTATGGCTACACCTTC. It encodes CASSFWEGDENGYYGYTF.

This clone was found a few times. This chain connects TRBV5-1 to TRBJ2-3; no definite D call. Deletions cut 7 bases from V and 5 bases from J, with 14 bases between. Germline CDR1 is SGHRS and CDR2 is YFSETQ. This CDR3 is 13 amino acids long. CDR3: CASFRISGDTQYF. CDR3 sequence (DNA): TGCGCCAGCTTCAGGATTAGTGGAGATACGCAGTATTTT.